The 21 T cell receptor beta chains listed next were all sequenced from one sample in a study of T cell responses to AZD1222 COVID-19 vaccine. The method was immunoSEQ multiplex PCR; TCRdb's version includes in-frame clones alone and lacks a portion of them. The sample has more than 70,000 clones; 80% to 90% are singletons. Here the sequenced sample was peripheral blood, taken on day 0 of AZD1222 vaccination. These receptors all come from an adult in good health.

The rearrangement joins TRBV7-2 to TRBJ1-2; 7 bases are a match to TRBD1. The CDR3 is 16 amino acids. Germline trimming cut 0 bases from V and 7 bases from J; bases unmatched to any gene: 11. Germline loops: CDR1 SGHTA, CDR2 FQGNSA. The CDR3 nucleotides are TGTGCCAGCAGCTTAGCTGGGACAGAATCCCTCGTTGGCTACACCTTC. It is translated as CASSLAGTESLVGYTF.

This sequence joins TRBV19 and TRBJ1-5; no firm D call. Per the germline V gene, CDR1 is LNHDA and CDR2 is SQIVND (reference sequence). Trimming removed 5 bases at V and 2 bases at J, with 10 bases between. The CDR3 totals 14 residues. CDR3 nucleotide sequence: TGTGCCAGTAGTCGAGGATATGGCAATCAGCCCCAGCATTTT. Its translation is CASSRGYGNQPQHF. Full variable domain (outside the CDR3, taken from reference TRBV19 and TRBJ1-5): DGGITQSPKYLFRKEGQNVTLSCEQNLNHDAMYWYRQDPGQGLRLIYYSQIVNDFQKGDIAEGYSVSREKKESFPLTVTSAQKNPTAFYLCASSRGYGNQPQHFGDGTRLSIL.

The chain carries TRBV5-1 and TRBJ1-2; no reliable D call. V lost 0 bases and J lost 10, with 19 bases in between. The germline V gene encodes CDR1 SGHRS and CDR2 YFSETQ. CDR3 length: 15 amino acids. The CDR3 is CASSLDGGSRWDYTF. CDR3 sequence (DNA): TGCGCCAGCAGCTTGGACGGCGGGTCGAGGTGGGACTACACCTTC.

The V and J genes are TRBV19 and TRBJ1-5; D unresolved. The V and J ends lost 2 bases and 4 bases respectively, with 3 bases between them. The CDR3 totals 12 residues. CDR1 and CDR2 from the germline V gene are LNHDA and SQIVND (reference sequence). CDR3 in amino acids: CASSIRNQPQHF. The DNA for the CDR3 is TGTGCCAGTAGTATAAGGAATCAGCCCCAGCATTTT.

The CDR3: CASSLRRISGNTIYF. As DNA, the CDR3 is TGTGCCAGCAGCTTGAGGCGGATCTCTGGAAACACCATATATTTT. The rearrangement links TRBV5-6 to TRBJ1-3; D is unresolved. Germline lookup yields CDR1 SGHDT and CDR2 YYEEEE. The CDR3 is 15 residues long. V was cut by 1 base and J by 0 bases, with 8 bases left in between. Full variable domain (remainder filled in from reference TRBV5-6 and TRBJ1-3): DAGVTQSPTHLIKTRGQQVTLRCSPKSGHDTVSWYQQALGQGPQFIFQYYEEEERQRGNFPDRFSGHQFPNYSSELNVNALLLGDSALYLCASSLRRISGNTIYFGEGSWLTVV.

V is TRBV24-1 and J is TRBJ2-2; 8 bases align to TRBD2. Germline V gene sequence: CDR1 KGHDR, CDR2 SFDVKD. The CDR3 totals 16 residues. The V and J ends lost 5 bases and 2 bases, in that order; junction bases with no gene match: 6. The CDR3 is CATSVPGLGNTGELFF. The CDR3 coding sequence is TGTGCCACCAGTGTCCCGGGACTAGGAAACACCGGGGAGCTGTTTTTT.

The gene calls are TRBV5-1 and TRBJ2-7, with 7 positions matching TRBD2. V was clipped by 5 bases and J by 4 bases; unmatched bases: 3. The CDR3 is 12 amino acids. Germline lookup yields CDR1 SGHRS and CDR2 YFSETQ. This chain's CDR3 is CASSSSGYEQYF. In nucleotides, the CDR3 is TGCGCCAGCAGTTCTAGCGGATACGAGCAGTACTTC.

The chain couples TRBV19 to TRBJ1-1, with 7 bases that match TRBD1. Germline loops: CDR1 LNHDA, CDR2 SQIVND (reference sequence). Germline trimming cut 5 bases from V and 6 bases from J; bases unmatched to any gene: 6. CDR3 size: 13 residues. The CDR3 DNA sequence: TGTGCCAGTAGTGCCGACAGGGAATCTGAAGCTTTCTTT. Its translation is CASSADRESEAFF.

This chain's CDR3 is CASRPDRGHNQPQHF. CDR3 bases: TGTGCCAGTAGACCCGACAGGGGGCACAATCAGCCCCAGCATTTT. This rearrangement joins TRBV19 to TRBJ1-5, with 10 bases aligning to TRBD1. Per germline, CDR1 LNHDA and CDR2 SQIVND (reference sequence). The CDR3 totals 15 residues. V shed 6 bases, J shed 3 bases, and the junction held 5 bases outside the gene matches.

The chain combines TRBV5-3 with TRBJ2-5; 9 positions agree with TRBD1. TRBV5-3 has ORF status, its function being uncertain. This CDR3 contains 16 residues. Trimming cost V 1 base and J 7 bases; bases outside gene matches: 11. The CDR3 loop reads CARSLPLRDRVGTQYF. CDR3 DNA: TGTGCCAGAAGCTTGCCGCTCCGGGACAGGGTCGGGACCCAGTACTTC.

The CDR3 sequence is CASSARSGRGQPQHF. CDR3 in DNA: TGTGCCAGCAGTGCGCGGTCAGGGAGAGGTCAGCCCCAGCATTTT. The chain is built from TRBV2 and TRBJ1-5; possibly TRBD1 for D (5 bases). The V and J ends lost 4 bases and 6 bases respectively, with 16 bases between them. CDR3 size: 15 residues. Per germline, CDR1 SNHLY and CDR2 FYNNEI.

This clone appeared many times. V and J are TRBV25-1 and TRBJ2-1; 7 nucleotides align to TRBD2. This CDR3 is built from 14 residues. J gave up 9 bases and V 2 bases, and 7 bases lay outside the gene matches. Germline CDR1 is MGHDK and CDR2 is SYGVNS. The CDR3 nucleotides are TGTGCCAGCAGTGAAGAGAGAGCTAGCGGTGAGCAGTTCTTC. Its protein product is CASSEERASGEQFF.

V usage is TRBV11-2 and J usage is TRBJ2-1; a weak D match, TRBD2 (7 bases). The germline V gene encodes CDR1 SGHAT and CDR2 FQNNGV. Trimming left V 4 bases short and J 8 bases short, with 24 bases between. CDR3 length: 17 residues. This CDR3 is CASSSLRGRAPVDEQFF. For the CDR3, the DNA is TGTGCCAGCAGCTCCCTAAGGGGGAGGGCTCCCGTCGATGAGCAGTTCTTC.

V and J are TRBV11-3 and TRBJ2-5; D possibly matches TRBD1 or TRBD2 (6 bases each). Trimming left V 5 bases short and J 5 bases short, with 27 bases between. The CDR3 loop spans 18 amino acids. Per the germline V gene, CDR1 is SGHNT and CDR2 is YENEEA. This chain's CDR3 is CASSPRLGGTAGGETQYF. As DNA, the CDR3 is TGTGCCAGCAGCCCCAGGCTGGGGGGCACGGCAGGAGGGGAGACCCAGTACTTC.

This clone was found once. The V gene is TRBV7-9, the J gene TRBJ2-1; D possibly corresponds to TRBD1 (6 bases). CDR3 length: 11 amino acids. With 7 bases removed from V and 12 bases from J, the gap between germline ends came to 13 bases. CDR1 is SEHNR and CDR2 is FQNEAQ in the germline V gene (reference sequence). This CDR3 reads CASTGVMGQFF. The CDR3 bases are TGTGCCAGCACAGGGGTTATGGGGCAGTTCTTC.

CDR3 residues: CASSLGAGFGPQHF. CDR3 DNA: TGTGCCAGCAGCTTGGGGGCAGGGTTCGGTCCCCAGCATTTT. The V call is TRBV7-6, the J call TRBJ1-5; D might be TRBD1 (6 bases). The V end was cut by 3 bases, the J end by 10 bases, with 16 bases between. Per the germline V gene, CDR1 is SGHVS and CDR2 is FNYEAQ. CDR3 length: 14 amino acids.

This chain joins TRBV9 and TRBJ1-6, with a weak D call TRBD1 (5 bases). The CDR3 contains 15 residues. From germline, CDR1 is SGDLS and CDR2 YYNGEE. Deletions cut 0 bases from V and 11 bases from J, with 15 bases between. The CDR3 loop is CASSVDGRVMAPLHF. As DNA, the CDR3 is TGTGCCAGCAGCGTAGATGGCAGGGTGATGGCACCCCTCCACTTT.

The V gene is TRBV5-1, the J gene TRBJ1-2, with D possibly TRBD1 on 6 matching bases. CDR1 and CDR2 from the germline V gene are SGHRS and YFSETQ. The CDR3 is 16 amino acids. The V end lost 0 bases, the J end lost 4 bases, and 16 bases lay between the germline ends. The CDR3 protein is CASSLAPTGLTYGYTF. The DNA for the CDR3 is TGCGCCAGCAGCTTGGCCCCGACAGGATTGACCTATGGCTACACCTTC.

This chain links TRBV1 with TRBJ2-7. TRBV1 is a pseudogene segment. The CDR3 loop spans 14 amino acids. The CDR3 is CTSSHPSIPYEQYF. Here the CDR3 DNA reads TGCACCAGCAGCCATCCCAGCATTCCCTACGAGCAGTACTTC.

J is TRBJ2-3 and V is TRBV7-2; D call uncertain. Germline V gives CDR1 SGHTA, CDR2 FQGNSA. V lost 3 bases and J lost 5, with 9 bases in between. The CDR3 runs to 13 residues. In DNA, the CDR3 is TGTGCCAGCAGCTTTAAAGCCTTAGATACGCAGTATTTT. Translating gives CASSFKALDTQYF.

The chain combines TRBV28 with TRBJ1-5, with D possibly being TRBD1 (6 bases). Trimming removed 5 bases at V and 3 bases at J, with 17 bases between. The length of the CDR3 is 16 residues. From germline, CDR1 is MDHEN and CDR2 SYDVKM. CDR3 nucleotide sequence: TGTGCCAGCAGTCCCCCGGACAGCTTAGTCAATCAGCCCCAGCATTTT. Its protein product is CASSPPDSLVNQPQHF.